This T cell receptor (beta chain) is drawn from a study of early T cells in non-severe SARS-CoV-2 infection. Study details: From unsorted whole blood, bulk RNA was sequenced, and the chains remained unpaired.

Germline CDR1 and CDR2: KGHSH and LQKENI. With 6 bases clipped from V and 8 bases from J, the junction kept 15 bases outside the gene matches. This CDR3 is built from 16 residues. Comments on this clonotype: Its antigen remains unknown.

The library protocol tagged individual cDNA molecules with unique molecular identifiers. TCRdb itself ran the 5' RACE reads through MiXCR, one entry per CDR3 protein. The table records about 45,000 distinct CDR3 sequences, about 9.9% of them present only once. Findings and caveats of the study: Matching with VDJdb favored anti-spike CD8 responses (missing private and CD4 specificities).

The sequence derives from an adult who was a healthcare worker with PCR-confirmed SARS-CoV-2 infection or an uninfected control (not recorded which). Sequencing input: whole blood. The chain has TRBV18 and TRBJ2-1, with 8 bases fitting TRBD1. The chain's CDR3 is CASSRRAGGWYDEQFF. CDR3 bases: TGTGCCAGCTCGCGGAGGGCAGGGGGCTGGTATGATGAGCAGTTCTTC.